This T cell receptor beta chain was retrieved from a study of T cell repertoires in cytomegalovirus infection. For the study at large: From public TCR beta signatures came an indication of both CMV infection and matching HLA type.

TCRdb re-analysed the reads in MiXCR, keeping a single row per CDR3 protein. Of 350,000 to 400,000 distinct CDR3 sequences detected, roughly 36% appear once; the ten largest clones hold approximately 13%. As to this clonotype: Its cognate antigen is unknown.

This CDR3 is 16 amino acids long. V shed 2 bases and J 7 bases; nucleotides not matched to a gene: 8. From germline, CDR1 is DFQATT and CDR2 SNEGSKA (reference sequence). The sequence derives from a human donor in good health (CMV status not recorded). Some clones in this sample may be carry-over from other donors' samples. The specimen was cultured PBMCs, collected from culture after CMV antigen stimulation. This chain links TRBV20-1 with TRBJ1-6; TRBD1 matches 10 bases. The CDR3 sequence is CSARSRQGAKNSPLHF. For the CDR3, the DNA is TGCAGTGCTAGATCCCGACAGGGGGCGAAGAATTCACCCCTCCACTTT.